This TCR beta chain was recovered during a study of T cell repertoires in cytomegalovirus infection. Study summary: Through public TCR beta signatures, both CMV infection and matching HLA type were indicated.

TCRdb reprocessed the reads with MiXCR, giving one entry per CDR3 protein. This repertoire shows about 490,000 distinct CDR3 sequences, 26% found once; its top ten account for approximately 13%. The CDR3 has 14 residues. With 5 bases clipped from V and 6 bases from J, the junction kept 6 bases outside the gene matches. Germline CDR1 reads MNHEY; CDR2 reads SVGEGT. The study's findings and limits: Cumulative frequency of public TCR beta families picked out carriers of CMV plus the relevant HLA. HLA-C-restricted CMV-specific TCR beta clonotypes prevailed in the ex vivo response.

Note on this clonotype: Its specificity is unknown.

Sequences were obtained from PBMCs. The V gene is TRBV6-2 or TRBV6-3, the J gene TRBJ2-7; TRBD1 matches at 11 bases. This TCR came from a human donor in good health (CMV status not recorded). Some clones in this sample may be carry-over from other donors' samples. CDR3 protein: CASSTGTGGPEQYV. The CDR3 DNA follows: TGTGCCAGCAGTACCGGGACAGGGGGTCCCGAGCAGTACGTC.